This T cell receptor (beta chain) was captured in a study of molecular identifiers for immune sequencing clone quantification. On the study more broadly: In replicates, RNA from about 21,000 or 97,000 naive CD8 cells was split five ways, four sequenced. Findings and limits, study-wide: A shared barcode on identical TCR molecules could lead to underestimated sizes for highly expanded clones.

Of note for this clonotype: Its antigen is unidentified.

Preparation of naive CD8 libraries involved roughly 17,000 to 1,000,000 sorted cells and 10%, 30% or 50% RNA. The trim removed 2 bases at V and 0 bases at J, leaving 6 bases unmatched. Germline CDR1 and CDR2: SGHDT and YYEEEE. The CDR3 runs to 16 residues. TCR libraries were built in bulk with a published protocol and specific TCR primers. TCRdb re-called the PCR reads through MiXCR, storing one row per CDR3 protein. The table has hundreds of thousands of distinct CDR3 sequences, 25% seen once. The sample comprised naive CD8+ T cells from blood, with Jurkat cell RNA spiked in. The subset is: FACS-sorted CD8+CD4-CCR7+CD45RA+ naive T cells. The receptor's source is a human donor in good health. Some libraries in this study had Jurkat cell RNA spiked in. This chain links TRBV5-6 with TRBJ2-7; 9 positions match TRBD2. CDR3 DNA: TGTGCCAGCAGCTTCGGGGCGGGAGGGCCCTCCTACGAGCAGTACTTC. Its translation is CASSFGAGGPSYEQYF.